Detailed here is one T cell receptor (beta chain). Its cognate antigen is unknown. This entry is derived from a study of Ad26.COV2.S vaccination and SARS-CoV-2 variants. Whole-study context: Donor got 5x10^10 or 1x10^11 viral particles of Ad26.COV2.S. Study outcomes and limitations: Reported findings describe substantial breadth in spike-specific CD8+ and CD4+ T cell responses following vaccination.

The repertoire was sequenced with immunoSEQ multiplex PCR; TCRdb's copy has only in-frame clones and lacks some. The sample lists fewer than 500,000 clones; about nine tenths were seen once. The ends lost 6 bases at V and 4 bases at J; junction bases unmatched: 21. CDR3 length: 18 residues. The germline V gene encodes CDR1 MNHEY and CDR2 SVGEGT. Noted treatment: roughly 19 received Ad26.COV2.S at low or high dose, single or two shots; 5 received placebo; per-sample allocation not given. Sampling happened 63 days after the first vaccine or placebo injection. The donor's status was that of an adult aged 18-55 years in Boston.

The chain links TRBV6-2 or TRBV6-3 to TRBJ2-7, with 7 bases lining up with TRBD1. This receptor was taken from a person between 18 and 60 years old who received the Ad26.COV2.S COVID-19 vaccine or a placebo. The sequences come from peripheral blood, collected in a trial of Ad26.COV2.S vaccine versus placebo. The CDR3: CASSSLRDSVFSLYEQYF. The CDR3 nucleotides read TGTGCCAGCAGCTCCCTTCGGGACAGTGTGTTTAGTTTGTACGAGCAGTACTTC.